The TCR beta chain described here comes from a study of T cells in Graves' hyperthyroidism and ophthalmopathy. Study in general: Pretreatment peripheral blood was obtained at initial diagnosis.

This clonotype has ten or more counts. Antigen: not known. Orbital computed tomography and thyroid ultrasound, together with serum TRAb and thyroxine and clinical symptoms, were used for diagnoses. Per germline, CDR1 LGHDT and CDR2 YNNKEL (reference sequence). V was cut by 0 bases and J by 6 bases, with 9 bases left in between. CDR3 length equals 14 residues. Template material for amplifying TCR beta CDR3 regions consisted of RNA transcripts. The TCR CDR3 was amplified in a first-round RT-PCR using the HTBI primer set. MiXCR was run by TCRdb on the multiplex PCR reads, yielding one entry per CDR3 protein. This sample has 200,000 to 250,000 distinct CDR3 sequences, with roughly 17% found just once. Study-level points and caveats: A model using 13 V-J features told ophthalmopathy apart from stable hyperthyroidism. Blood also showed most of the thyroid clonotypes that were expanded above 0.001.

The V gene is TRBV3-1, the J gene TRBJ1-5; no reliable D call. Sequences were obtained from blood. This TCR was recovered from a man in his fifties with Graves' hyperthyroidism. CDR3 in amino acids: CASSQDVSSQPQHF. In nucleotides, the CDR3 is TGTGCCAGCAGCCAAGATGTCTCCAGTCAGCCCCAGCATTTT.